Each of the 29 T cell receptor beta chains below was sequenced from the same sample in a study of T cell responses to AZD1222 COVID-19 vaccine. Libraries were prepared by immunoSEQ multiplex PCR; TCRdb keeps only in-frame clonotypes and omits some of them. Seen here are around 150,000 clones, roughly 94% observed once, and the top ten hold 1.3%. The starting material was peripheral blood, obtained on day 0 of AZD1222 vaccination. These receptors originate from an adult in good health.

V usage is TRBV10-2 and J usage is TRBJ1-5; D is uncertain. Germline loops: CDR1 WSHSY, CDR2 SAAADI. CDR3 length equals 13 residues. Trimming took 8 bases from V and 5 from J, leaving 13 bases between them. DNA for the CDR3: TGCGCCAGCTCCGACTTGAGAGATCAGCCCCAGCATTTT. Translated, it gives CASSDLRDQPQHF.

The genes are TRBV9 and TRBJ1-2; D gene unclear. V was cut by 3 bases and J by 0 bases, with 12 bases left in between. Germline assignment: CDR1 SGDLS and CDR2 YYNGEE. The CDR3 consists of 15 residues. The CDR3 is CASSALGSPNYGYTF. The DNA of the CDR3 is TGTGCCAGCAGCGCATTGGGTAGTCCTAACTATGGCTACACCTTC.

CDR3 amino acids: CASSVLAGFSTDTQYF. DNA for the CDR3: TGTGCCAGCAGCGTCTTAGCGGGGTTTAGCACAGATACGCAGTATTTT. The chain couples TRBV9 to TRBJ2-3; 8 bases map to TRBD2. V dropped 2 bases and J dropped 0; count of bases not matched to a gene: 5. The CDR3 loop spans 16 amino acids. Germline V gene data show CDR1 as SGDLS and CDR2 as YYNGEE.

This clone occurred once. The gene calls are TRBV5-1 and TRBJ2-1, with TRBD1 identical over 9 bases. The length of the CDR3 is 15 residues. V shed 1 base and J 4 bases; nucleotides not matched to a gene: 3. CDR1 and CDR2 from the germline V gene are SGHRS and YFSETQ. CDR3 nucleotides: TGCGCCAGCAGCTTGACCGGGACAGGGTACAATGAGCAGTTCTTC. It encodes CASSLTGTGYNEQFF. Full variable domain (missing parts from reference TRBV5-1 and TRBJ2-1): KAGVTQTPRYLIKTRGQQVTLSCSPISGHRSVSWYQQTPGQGLQFLFEYFSETQRNKGNFPGRFSGRQFSNSRSEMNVSTLELGDSALYLCASSLTGTGYNEQFFGPGTRLTVL.

The V and J genes are TRBV11-2 and TRBJ2-1, with 7 bases lining up with TRBD1. This CDR3 comprises 15 residues. V gave up 1 base and J gave up 8 bases; unmatched junction bases: 8. Germline assignment: CDR1 SGHAT and CDR2 FQNNGV. The CDR3 sequence is CASSLGQGVVDEQFF. The CDR3 bases are TGTGCCAGCAGCTTAGGTCAGGGGGTCGTCGATGAGCAGTTCTTC.

The chain couples TRBV6-5 to TRBJ2-3; D is uncertain. Trimming pared 3 bases from V and 6 bases from J, leaving 10 bases between. From germline, CDR1 is MNHEY and CDR2 SVGAGI. This CDR3 has 13 amino acids. The CDR3, as DNA: TGTGCCAGCAGTTATCCCCAGGTTGATACGCAGTATTTT. Residues: CASSYPQVDTQYF.

CDR3 sequence (DNA): TGTGCCATCAGTGACGACCGGGGGTATGGCTACACCTTC. The encoded protein is CAISDDRGYGYTF. This rearrangement joins TRBV10-3 to TRBJ1-2; perhaps TRBD1 as D (5 bases). Trimming shortened V by 3 bases and J by 5 bases, and 10 bases separated the two germline ends. From germline, CDR1 is ENHRY and CDR2 SYGVKD. There are 13 residues in the CDR3.

The chain combines TRBV11-2 with TRBJ1-3, with 8 bases aligning to TRBD1. With 3 bases clipped from V and 6 bases from J, the junction kept 7 bases outside the gene matches. Germline CDR1 reads SGHAT; CDR2 reads FQNNGV. CDR3 length: 15 residues. This chain's CDR3 is CASSFSHQGANTIYF. CDR3 coding DNA: TGTGCCAGCAGCTTCTCTCACCAGGGGGCAAACACCATATATTTT.

The gene calls are TRBV2 and TRBJ2-1; D call uncertain. V was shortened by 6 bases and J by 6 bases, with 9 bases between the two germline ends. Germline CDR1 SNHLY, CDR2 FYNNEI. There are 12 residues in the CDR3. The CDR3 loop reads CASSPRLNEQFF. The CDR3 region has the DNA TGTGCCAGCAGCCCCCGGCTCAATGAGCAGTTCTTC.

This chain links TRBV19 with TRBJ2-5, with TRBD2 identical over 8 bases. This CDR3 region has 14 residues. J gave up 1 base and V 9 bases, and 7 bases lay outside the gene matches. Germline assignment: CDR1 LNHDA and CDR2 SQIVND (reference sequence). The CDR3 region is CARKAGDLQETQYF. CDR3 nucleotide sequence: TGTGCCAGGAAAGCGGGAGACCTCCAAGAGACCCAGTACTTC.

The chain combines TRBV27 with TRBJ2-1; no definite D call. The CDR3 totals 13 residues. Germline CDR1 MNHEY, CDR2 SMNVEV (reference sequence). Trimming took 4 bases from V and 3 from J, leaving 7 bases between them. The chain's CDR3 is CASSYDFYNEQFF. CDR3 nucleotide sequence: TGTGCCAGCAGTTACGACTTCTACAATGAGCAGTTCTTC.

The V call is TRBV24-1, the J call TRBJ1-5, with TRBD1 as a possible D gene (5 bases). Trimming removed 6 bases at V and 4 bases at J, with 9 bases between. The CDR3 covers 13 residues. The V gene's germline CDR1 is KGHDR and CDR2 SFDVKD. CDR3 DNA sequence: TGTGCCACCAGTCGGGGGTGGAATCAGCCCCAGCATTTT. Its translation: CATSRGWNQPQHF.

The table lists this clone with a few counts. J is TRBJ1-3 and V is TRBV5-8; TRBD1 is a possible D gene (6 bases). Trimming removed 2 bases from V and 9 bases from J, with 24 bases in between. The CDR3 covers 17 residues. The germline gives CDR1 SGHTS, CDR2 YDEGEE. The CDR3 sequence is CASSFAFGQGMLGTIYF. Here the CDR3 DNA reads TGTGCCAGCAGCTTTGCTTTCGGGCAGGGGATGTTAGGCACCATATATTTT. The variable domain in full, with the rest retrieved from reference TRBV5-8 and TRBJ1-3, is EAGVTQSPTHLIKTRGQQATLRCSPISGHTSVYWYQQALGLGLQFLLWYDEGEERNRGNFPPRFSGRQFPNYSSELNVNALELEDSALYLCASSFAFGQGMLGTIYFGEGSWLTVV.

This clone has only one observation. V usage is TRBV11-2 and J usage is TRBJ1-1; no clear D gene. Between the trimmed V and J ends, which lost 1 base and 2 bases, there was a span of 5 bases. The CDR3 is 13 amino acids. CDR1 and CDR2 (germline): SGHAT, FQNNGV. CDR3 amino acids: CASSLGHNTEAFF. CDR3 coding DNA: TGTGCCAGCAGCTTAGGGCATAACACTGAAGCTTTCTTT.

This chain connects TRBV28 to TRBJ1-1; D remains unclear. V was cut by 6 bases and J by 5 bases, with 19 bases left in between. This CDR3 contains 15 residues. CDR1 and CDR2 from the germline V gene are MDHEN and SYDVKM. The CDR3 here is CASRATGRKWTEAFF. As DNA, the CDR3 is TGTGCCAGCAGGGCGACGGGAAGGAAGTGGACTGAAGCTTTCTTT. The variable domain in full, completed from reference TRBV28 and TRBJ1-1, reads DVKVTQSSRYLVKRTGEKVFLECVQDMDHENMFWYRQDPGLGLRLIYFSYDVKMKEKGDIPEGYSVSREKKERFSLILESASTNQTSMYLCASRATGRKWTEAFFGQGTRLTVV.

This clone has only one observation. The rearrangement uses TRBV11-2 and TRBJ1-4, with D unresolved. Germline V gene sequence: CDR1 SGHAT, CDR2 FQNNGV. The V end was cut by 1 base, the J end by 5 bases, with 11 bases between. The length of the CDR3 is 15 residues. The CDR3 loop is CASSLVGSQNEKLFF. The CDR3 DNA reads as TGTGCCAGCAGCTTAGTCGGCAGCCAAAATGAAAAACTGTTTTTT.

J is TRBJ1-2 and V is TRBV12-3 or TRBV12-4; D is perhaps TRBD1 (5 bases). The germline V and J ends were trimmed by 2 bases and 8 bases, with 6 bases remaining between them. This CDR3 has 11 residues. CDR3 in amino acids: CASSLQGGYTF. The CDR3 nucleotides are TGTGCCAGCAGTTTACAGGGCGGCTACACCTTC.

V gene TRBV10-3 combines with J gene TRBJ1-5; D gene unclear. The CDR3 contains 17 residues. Trimming cost V 0 bases and J 7 bases, with 19 bases left between them. CDR1 and CDR2 (germline): ENHRY, SYGVKD. The CDR3 DNA follows: TGTGCCATCAGTGAGTCACGCATAGGAGAGCCCAGACAGCCCCAGCATTTT. This encodes CAISESRIGEPRQPQHF.

This clone is a singleton in its sample. The gene calls are TRBV4-1 and TRBJ2-2, with 7 bases lining up with TRBD1. Germline CDR1 is MGHRA and CDR2 is YSYEKL. This CDR3 contains 14 residues. V shed 2 bases, J shed 6 bases, and the junction held 3 bases outside the gene matches. CDR3 nucleotide sequence: TGCGCCAGCAGCCAACAGGGGGTCTCCGGGGAGCTGTTTTTT. Translated: CASSQQGVSGELFF.

The rearrangement uses TRBV6-2 or TRBV6-3 and TRBJ2-3, with 7 positions matching TRBD1. J gave up 3 bases and V 5 bases, and 2 bases lay outside the gene matches. The germline gives CDR1 MNHEY, CDR2 SVGEGT. CDR3 length: 13 amino acids. CDR3 protein: CASSRDSTDTQYF. The CDR3 DNA reads TGTGCCAGCAGTCGGGACAGTACAGATACGCAGTATTTT.

The chain employs TRBV2 and TRBJ1-2, with D hard to call. The germline CDR1 and CDR2 sequences are SNHLY and FYNNEI. V was clipped by 7 bases and J by 2 bases, with 11 bases between them. The CDR3 has 13 amino acids. The CDR3 loop is CASTPDGNYGYTF. CDR3 in DNA: TGTGCCAGCACCCCGGATGGGAACTATGGCTACACCTTC.

The sample holds one count of this clone. The V call is TRBV3-1 (or the pseudogene TRBV3-2), the J call TRBJ1-1; D is possibly TRBD1 (5 bases). The germline CDR1 and CDR2 sequences are LGHDT and YNNKEL (reference sequence). CDR3 length: 14 amino acids. The ends were cut back, 4 bases at V and 1 base at J, with 10 bases in the middle. The CDR3 region is CASSREGANTEAFF. DNA of the CDR3: TGTGCCAGCAGCCGAGAAGGGGCGAACACTGAAGCTTTCTTT.

The CDR3, as DNA: TGTGCCAGCAGCCAAGATCTGGGCGGAGCGGGGGTGAACACCGGGGAGCTGTTTTTT. Encoded protein: CASSQDLGGAGVNTGELFF. The chain is built from TRBV14 and TRBJ2-2; 8 positions match TRBD2. Per germline, CDR1 SGHDN and CDR2 FVKESK. This CDR3 comprises 19 residues. After removal of 0 bases from V and 1 base from J, the junction contained 10 bases not matched to a gene.

V gene TRBV18 combines with J gene TRBJ2-1, with D uncertain. This CDR3 has 12 amino acids. The ends were cut back, 5 bases at V and 4 bases at J, with 6 bases in the middle. The germline V gene has CDR1 KGHSH and CDR2 LQKENI. The CDR3 is CASSLEYNEQFF. The CDR3 DNA sequence: TGTGCCAGCTCATTGGAGTACAATGAGCAGTTCTTC.

V is TRBV30 and J is TRBJ1-2; D is possibly TRBD1 (6 bases). The length of the CDR3 is 12 residues. Between the trimmed V and J ends, which lost 5 bases and 6 bases, there was a span of 13 bases. In germline, CDR1 is GTSNPN, CDR2 SVGIG (reference sequence). As DNA, the CDR3 is TGTGCCTGGGGTGCCAGGGGACATGGCTACACCTTC. Encoded protein: CAWGARGHGYTF.

The chain recombines TRBV5-4 with TRBJ2-3, with 8 bases aligning to TRBD2. In germline, CDR1 is SGHNT, CDR2 YYREEE (reference sequence). The CDR3 runs 19 residues. The trim removed 5 bases at V and 2 bases at J, leaving 19 bases unmatched. CDR3 protein: CASRRVSTTGTSFTDTQYF. The CDR3 DNA reads as TGTGCCAGCAGGAGGGTGTCCACTACCGGGACTAGTTTCACAGATACGCAGTATTTT.

The chain has TRBV24-1 and TRBJ2-3; D perhaps matches TRBD1 (6 bases). The germline CDR1 and CDR2 sequences are KGHDR and SFDVKD. Trimming shortened V by 5 bases and J by 0 bases, and 14 bases separated the two germline ends. This CDR3 region has 16 residues. The DNA for the CDR3 is TGTGCCACCAGTGGAACAGGGTCGGTAAGCACAGATACGCAGTATTTT. Its protein product is CATSGTGSVSTDTQYF.

The chain uses TRBV18 and TRBJ2-3; D possibly corresponds to TRBD1 (6 bases). The length of the CDR3 is 15 residues. The V and J ends lost 1 base and 0 bases respectively, with 8 bases between them. The germline V gene has CDR1 KGHSH and CDR2 LQKENI. As DNA, the CDR3 is TGTGCCAGCTCACCACAGACAGGTAGCACAGATACGCAGTATTTT. It translates to CASSPQTGSTDTQYF.

This chain links TRBV5-4 with TRBJ1-1; no clear D. Germline values: CDR1 SGHNT, CDR2 YYREEE (reference sequence). The V end lost 4 bases, the J end lost 8 bases, and 12 bases lay between the germline ends. The CDR3 totals 12 residues. CDR3 amino acids: CASSQLSTEAFF. As DNA, the CDR3 is TGTGCCAGCAGCCAACTCTCGACGGAAGCTTTCTTT. The full variable domain, with the rest looked up from reference TRBV5-4 and TRBJ1-1, is ETGVTQSPTHLIKTRGQQVTLRCSSQSGHNTVSWYQQALGQGPQFIFQYYREEENGRGNFPPRFSGLQFPNYSSELNVNALELDDSALYLCASSQLSTEAFFGQGTRLTVV.